This T cell receptor (beta chain) was sequenced for a study of T-cell reconstitution after alpha-beta-depleted transplantation in children. A library of TCRbeta sequences, prepared with unique molecular identifiers, was generated. TCRdb re-derived calls from the PCR reads in MiXCR, one entry per CDR3 protein. The sample carries more than 550,000 distinct CDR3 sequences, about 10% recorded once. This clonotype was found many times. V lost 4 bases, J lost 4 bases, and 10 bases lay in between. This CDR3 comprises 13 residues. The chain employs TRBV12-3 or TRBV12-4 and TRBJ1-1; D unclear. This sequence was found in a human donor who donated a stem cell graft to a child with acute myeloid leukemia. This specimen was PBMCs from the stem cell graft donor, taken from the stem cell graft. CDR3 region: CASSSNDGTEAFF. The CDR3, as DNA: TGTGCCAGCAGTTCCAATGATGGCACTGAAGCTTTCTTT.